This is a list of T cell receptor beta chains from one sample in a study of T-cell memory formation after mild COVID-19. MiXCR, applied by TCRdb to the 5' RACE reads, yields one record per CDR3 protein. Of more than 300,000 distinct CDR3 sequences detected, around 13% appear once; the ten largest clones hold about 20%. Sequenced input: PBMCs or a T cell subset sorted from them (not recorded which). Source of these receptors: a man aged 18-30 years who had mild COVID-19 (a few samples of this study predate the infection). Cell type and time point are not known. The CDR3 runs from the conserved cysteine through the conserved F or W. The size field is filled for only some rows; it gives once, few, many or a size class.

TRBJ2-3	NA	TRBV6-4	CASSATGGGATDTQYF
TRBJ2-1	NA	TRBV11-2	CASSTNRGSYNEQFF
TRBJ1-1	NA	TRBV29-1	CSVVLQLNTEAFF
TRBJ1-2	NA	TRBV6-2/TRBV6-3	CASSPRLSYGYTF
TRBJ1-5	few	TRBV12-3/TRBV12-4	CASSSQDGGPQHF
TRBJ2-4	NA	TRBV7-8	CASSSGRAAKNIQYF
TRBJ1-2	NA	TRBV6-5	CASSYSPVNYGYTF
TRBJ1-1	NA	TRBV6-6	CASSKTTGGWDTEAFF
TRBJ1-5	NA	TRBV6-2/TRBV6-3	CASSYSGEQPQHF
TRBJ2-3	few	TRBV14	CASSTGNRDTQYF
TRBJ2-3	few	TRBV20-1	CSAPGQGFRDTQYF
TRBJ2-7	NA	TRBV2	CASRAGGPYEQYF
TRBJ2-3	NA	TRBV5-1	CASRDGGGADTQYF
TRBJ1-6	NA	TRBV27	CASSPLAPRDSPLHF
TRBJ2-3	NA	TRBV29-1	CSVERASYPTDTQYF
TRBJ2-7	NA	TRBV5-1	CASSSNPGTYYEQYF
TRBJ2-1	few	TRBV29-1	CSFTGDNNEQFF
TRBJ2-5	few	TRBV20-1	CKPSGGAGETQYF
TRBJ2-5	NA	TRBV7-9	CASRGGTETQYF
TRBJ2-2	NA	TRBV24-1	CATRSGANTGELFF
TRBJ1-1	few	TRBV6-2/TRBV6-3	CASSYPIRDRRNTEAFF
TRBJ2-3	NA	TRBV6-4	CASQTSGVTDTQYF
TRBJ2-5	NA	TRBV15	CATSRPTGETQYF
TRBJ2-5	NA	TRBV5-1	CASSGGPTGTGGGETQYF
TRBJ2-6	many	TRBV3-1	CASSRISGANVLTF
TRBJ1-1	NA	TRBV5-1	CASSLFSQDTEAFF
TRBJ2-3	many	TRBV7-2	CASSSGTGVWAQYF
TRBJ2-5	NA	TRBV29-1	CSVGRGANQETQYF
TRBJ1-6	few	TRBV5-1	CASSLAAGENSPLHF
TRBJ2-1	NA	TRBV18	CASSGAGVNFEQFF
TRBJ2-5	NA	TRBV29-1	CSVGVFGSRTETQYF
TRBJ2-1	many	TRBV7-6	CASSLGSHGRYEQFF
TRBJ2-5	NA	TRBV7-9	CASSLTGGVETQYF
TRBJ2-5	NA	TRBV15	CATSRDRGATETQYF
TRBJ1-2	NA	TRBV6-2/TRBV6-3	CASSYGGGNNYGYTF
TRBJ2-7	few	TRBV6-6	CASSPRTETYEQYF
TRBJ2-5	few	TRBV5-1	CASSPIARGWETQYF
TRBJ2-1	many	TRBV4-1	CASSPNPGLAGDEQFF
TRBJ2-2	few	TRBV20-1	CSAGSRVAGELFF
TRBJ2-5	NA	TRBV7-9	CASSLAGASGQETQYF
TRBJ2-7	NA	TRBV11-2	CASSHRFGDYEQYF
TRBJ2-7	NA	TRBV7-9	CASSLAGGRFAYEQYF
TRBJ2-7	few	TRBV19	CASSRRGEQYF
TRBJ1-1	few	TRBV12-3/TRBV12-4	CASSSEKNTEAFF
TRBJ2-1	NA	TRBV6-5	CASSYIQGDNEQFF
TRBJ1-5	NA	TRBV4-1	CASSPRDGGNQPQHF
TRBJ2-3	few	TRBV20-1	CSGRPATDTQYF
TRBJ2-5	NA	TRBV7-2	CASKRGGAGETQYF
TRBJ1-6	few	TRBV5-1	CASSSASRGDSPLHF
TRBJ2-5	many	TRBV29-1	CSVDPSGETQYF
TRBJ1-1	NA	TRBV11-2	CASSSWGIAEAFF
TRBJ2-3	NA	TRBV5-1	CASSLAPASSTDTQYF
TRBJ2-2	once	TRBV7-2	CASTSETETGELFF
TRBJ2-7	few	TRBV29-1	CSVARTSYEQYF
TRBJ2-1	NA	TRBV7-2	CASSILAGNEQFF
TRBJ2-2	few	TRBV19	CAGSIVPTGELFF
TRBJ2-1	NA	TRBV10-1	CASSAWSGGANHEQFF
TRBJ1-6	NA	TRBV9	CASSSQGNPNSPLHF
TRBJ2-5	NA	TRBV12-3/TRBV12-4	CASKLGTGGRWETQYF